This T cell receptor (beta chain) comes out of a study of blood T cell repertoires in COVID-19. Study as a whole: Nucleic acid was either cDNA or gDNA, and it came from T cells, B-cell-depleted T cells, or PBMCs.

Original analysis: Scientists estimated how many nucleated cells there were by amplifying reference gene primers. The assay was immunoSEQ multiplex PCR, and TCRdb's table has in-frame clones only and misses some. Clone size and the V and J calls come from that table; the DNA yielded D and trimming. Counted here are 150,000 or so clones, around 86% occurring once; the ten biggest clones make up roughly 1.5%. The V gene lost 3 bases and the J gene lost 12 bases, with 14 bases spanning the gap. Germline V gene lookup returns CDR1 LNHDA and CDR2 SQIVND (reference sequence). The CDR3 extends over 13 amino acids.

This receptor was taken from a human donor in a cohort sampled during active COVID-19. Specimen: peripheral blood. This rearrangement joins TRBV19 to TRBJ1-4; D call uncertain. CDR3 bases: TGTGCCAGTAGTATCGGCCGATCGAGGGAACTGTTTTTT. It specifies CASSIGRSRELFF.